The 9 T cell receptor beta chains below all came from one sample that was sequenced in a study of blood T cell repertoires in COVID-19. Repertoires were generated with immunoSEQ multiplex PCR, while TCRdb's copy carries only in-frame clones and drops some. This sample yields roughly 160,000 clones, of which approximately 81% are seen a single time; 13% to 15% belongs to the top ten. Sequencing was carried out using peripheral blood. These receptors were obtained from a young man with active or convalescent COVID-19.

The chain is built from TRBV28 and TRBJ1-2, with 7 nucleotides matching TRBD1. The CDR3 spans 14 residues. Trimming cost V 7 bases and J 0 bases; bases outside gene matches: 5. Germline CDR1 and CDR2: MDHEN and SYDVKM. CDR3 sequence reads: CASTQGTPNYGYTF. The CDR3 nucleotides read TGTGCCAGCACACAGGGGACTCCTAACTATGGCTACACCTTC.

This sequence joins TRBV24-1 and TRBJ2-3, with D possibly matching TRBD1 (7 bases). Between the trimmed V and J ends, which lost 9 bases and 4 bases, there was a span of 16 bases. The CDR3 runs 14 residues. Germline assignment: CDR1 KGHDR and CDR2 SFDVKD. The CDR3 spells CATLTGEEADTQYF. DNA of the CDR3: TGTGCCACCCTTACAGGGGAGGAGGCAGATACGCAGTATTTT.

The chain has TRBV14 and TRBJ2-3; no reliable D call. Germline V gene data show CDR1 as SGHDN and CDR2 as FVKESK. The CDR3 extends over 13 amino acids. The germline V and J ends were trimmed by 0 bases and 5 bases, with 6 bases remaining between them. The CDR3 sequence: CASSQELRDTQYF. The CDR3 region has the DNA TGTGCCAGCAGCCAAGAACTCCGAGATACGCAGTATTTT.

V is TRBV3-1 (or the pseudogene TRBV3-2) and J is TRBJ2-1, with D possibly being TRBD1 (5 bases). The V gene lost 1 base and the J gene lost 3 bases, with 13 bases spanning the gap. Germline-derived CDR1 and CDR2 are LGHDT and YNNKEL (reference sequence). The CDR3 extends over 16 amino acids. The CDR3 protein is CASSQVWGRDYNEQFF. The CDR3 region has the DNA TGTGCCAGCAGCCAAGTTTGGGGCCGAGACTACAATGAGCAGTTCTTC.

The V gene is TRBV3-1 (or the pseudogene TRBV3-2), the J gene TRBJ1-1, with a tentative D call TRBD1 (5 bases). The CDR3 consists of 11 residues. The germline gives CDR1 LGHDT, CDR2 YNNKEL (reference sequence). V dropped 4 bases and J dropped 12 bases, with 12 bases sitting between them. In DNA form, the CDR3 reads TGTGCCAGCAGCCGCGGGACTGCCTCTTTCTTT. It encodes CASSRGTASFF.

The gene calls are TRBV14 and TRBJ1-1; no clear D. The germline gives CDR1 SGHDN, CDR2 FVKESK. The germline V and J ends were trimmed by 1 base and 10 bases, with 10 bases remaining between them. This CDR3 is 12 amino acids long. CDR3 nucleotides: TGTGCCAGCAGCCAAGCGAGATTTGGAGCTTTCTTT. Its protein is CASSQARFGAFF.

In this sample, this clone turned up a few times. The CDR3 loop is CASSLSRQGRMNTEAFF. DNA for the CDR3: TGTGCCAGCAGCTTATCAAGGCAGGGCAGGATGAACACTGAAGCTTTCTTT. V is TRBV7-2 and J is TRBJ1-1, with a weak D call TRBD1 (5 bases). V dropped 2 bases and J dropped 0 bases, with 16 bases sitting between them. Looked up from germline, CDR1 is SGHTA and CDR2 is FQGNSA. This CDR3 region has 17 residues.

The genes are TRBV10-3 and TRBJ1-5; no clear D gene. There are 15 residues in the CDR3. The germline V gene encodes CDR1 ENHRY and CDR2 SYGVKD. Trimming left V 3 bases short and J 4 bases short, with 13 bases between. CDR3 bases: TGTGCCATCAGTGACGCTGCGGTGCCAAATCAGCCCCAGCATTTT. Its translation is CAISDAAVPNQPQHF.

The chain carries TRBV7-2 and TRBJ1-3; 7 bases are a match to TRBD1. The CDR3 consists of 16 residues. CDR1 and CDR2 from the germline V gene are SGHTA and FQGNSA. V was clipped by 5 bases and J by 4 bases; unmatched bases: 11. The CDR3 loop is CASSRGQLQAGNTIYF. In nucleotides, the CDR3 is TGTGCCAGCAGCCGGGGACAGCTACAGGCCGGAAACACCATATATTTT.